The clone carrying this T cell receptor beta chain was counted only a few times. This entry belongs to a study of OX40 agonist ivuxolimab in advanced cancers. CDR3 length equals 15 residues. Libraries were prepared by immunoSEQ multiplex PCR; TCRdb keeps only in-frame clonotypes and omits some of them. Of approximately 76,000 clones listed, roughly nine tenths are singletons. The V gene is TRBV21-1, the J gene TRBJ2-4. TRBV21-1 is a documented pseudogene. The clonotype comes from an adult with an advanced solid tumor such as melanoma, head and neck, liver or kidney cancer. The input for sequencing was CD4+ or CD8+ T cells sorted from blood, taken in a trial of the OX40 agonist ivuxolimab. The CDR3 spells CASSKVRIAKNIQYF. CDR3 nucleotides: TGTGCCAGCAGCAAAGTCCGAATAGCCAAAAACATTCAGTACTTC.